The 22 T cell receptor beta chains below all came from one sample that was sequenced in a study of blood T cell repertoires in COVID-19. Libraries were prepared by immunoSEQ multiplex PCR; TCRdb keeps only in-frame clonotypes and omits some of them. This sample has about 69,000 clones, with around 77% found just once. Material: peripheral blood. These TCRs come from a man aged 55 to 70 with acute or convalescent COVID-19.

This clone was observed a few times. This sample also contains other DNA sequences that code for the same CDR3. V is TRBV6-5 and J is TRBJ1-2; TRBD1 agrees at 8 bases. Trimming removed 0 bases from V and 4 bases from J; junction bases left unmatched: 7. The germline CDR1 and CDR2 sequences are MNHEY and SVGAGI. The CDR3 contains 16 residues. CDR3 coding DNA: TGTGCCAGCAGTTACTCGAGAACAGGGGGTAGCTATGGCTACACCTTC. It encodes CASSYSRTGGSYGYTF.

V usage is TRBV14 and J usage is TRBJ1-2; weak D call: TRBD1 (6 bases). The germline V gene encodes CDR1 SGHDN and CDR2 FVKESK. This CDR3 is built from 15 residues. Trimming stripped 4 bases from V and 5 bases from J, with 17 bases between. The chain's CDR3 is CASSLDMGAFYGYTF. In DNA form, the CDR3 reads TGTGCCAGCAGCCTGGATATGGGGGCTTTTTATGGCTACACCTTC.

The chain carries TRBV6-5 and TRBJ1-1; the D is unclear. Germline V lookup: CDR1 MNHEY, CDR2 SVGAGI. This CDR3 contains 15 residues. Trimming shortened V by 6 bases and J by 1 base, and 15 bases separated the two germline ends. CDR3 sequence: CASSRGGLSNTEAFF. Here the CDR3 DNA reads TGTGCCAGCAGCCGCGGCGGGCTTTCGAACACTGAAGCTTTCTTT.

The rearrangement joins TRBV4-1 to TRBJ1-2, with 7 bases that match TRBD1. Germline trimming cut 4 bases from V and 5 bases from J; bases unmatched to any gene: 7. CDR1 is MGHRA and CDR2 is YSYEKL in the germline V gene. The CDR3 extends over 14 amino acids. CDR3 amino acids: CASSPGDSSYGYTF. In DNA, the CDR3 is TGCGCCAGCAGCCCAGGGGACAGCTCTTATGGCTACACCTTC.

This clone has more than one count but fewer than ten. This rearrangement joins TRBV19 to TRBJ2-2; 7 positions match TRBD1. Germline V gene data show CDR1 as LNHDA and CDR2 as SQIVND (reference sequence). The J segment lost 7 bases and the V segment lost 9 bases, leaving 8 bases of the junction unmatched. The CDR3 extends over 13 amino acids. The CDR3 loop is CASKLRGLGELFF. The CDR3 DNA reads TGTGCCAGCAAACTTAGGGGGCTCGGGGAGCTGTTTTTT.

The gene calls are TRBV6-1 and TRBJ2-3; TRBD2 matches at 10 bases. V lost 2 bases and J lost 6; bases outside the gene matches: 8. The CDR3 extends over 16 amino acids. Germline CDR1 MNHNS, CDR2 SASEGT. CDR3 nucleotide sequence: TGTGCCAGCAGTGAAATGCGGGGGACTAGCGCGGATACGCAGTATTTT. Its protein is CASSEMRGTSADTQYF.

CDR3 coding DNA: TGTGCCACCAGCACGCCTCGGGACAGGGGTGACTACGAGCAGTACTTC. Its protein is CATSTPRDRGDYEQYF. V and J are TRBV15 and TRBJ2-7; 10 bases align to TRBD1. V lost 4 bases to trimming and J lost 3 bases; unmatched junction nucleotides: 9. This CDR3 is built from 16 residues. Germline loops: CDR1 LNHNV, CDR2 YYDKDF (reference sequence).

This chain joins TRBV7-9 and TRBJ1-4; D may be TRBD1 (5 bases). The length of the CDR3 is 14 residues. V was clipped by 3 bases and J by 7 bases, with 12 bases between them. Germline-derived CDR1 and CDR2 are SEHNR and FQNEAQ (reference sequence). CDR3 sequence: CASSFQDIGEKLFF. In nucleotides, the CDR3 is TGTGCCAGCAGCTTTCAGGACATAGGTGAAAAACTGTTTTTT.

V is TRBV7-2 and J is TRBJ2-7; 7 bases line up with TRBD1. Germline V gene lookup returns CDR1 SGHTA and CDR2 FQGNSA. The CDR3 sequence is 13 residues long. With V trimmed by 5 bases and J by 3 bases, 4 bases remained unmatched. The CDR3 nucleotides are TGTGCCAGCAGCGGCGGACAGGTCTACGAGCAGTACTTC. This translates into CASSGGQVYEQYF.

This rearrangement joins TRBV7-2 to TRBJ1-5; 8 bases are a match to TRBD1. The junction had 6 bases not matched to a gene; V was cut back by 5 bases and J by 6 bases. The germline gives CDR1 SGHTA, CDR2 FQGNSA. CDR3 size: 14 residues. CDR3 loop: CASSGTGRGQPQHF. As DNA, the CDR3 is TGTGCCAGCAGCGGGACAGGCCGTGGTCAGCCCCAGCATTTT.

This clone was counted between two and nine times. The chain links TRBV14 to TRBJ1-4, with 9 bases fitting TRBD1. V was pared by 4 bases and J by 5 bases, with 5 bases of the junction left unmatched. The CDR3 length is 15 residues. The V gene's germline CDR1 is SGHDN and CDR2 FVKESK. The CDR3 sequence: CASSRRDRVNEKLFF. In nucleotides, the CDR3 is TGTGCCAGCAGCCGCCGGGACAGGGTAAATGAAAAACTGTTTTTT. The whole variable domain, remainder taken from reference TRBV14 and TRBJ1-4, is EAGVTQFPSHSVIEKGQTVTLRCDPISGHDNLYWYRRVMGKEIKFLLHFVKESKQDESGMPNNRFLAERTGGTYSTLKVQPAELEDSGVYFCASSRRDRVNEKLFFGSGTQLSVL.

The chain uses TRBV6-5 and TRBJ1-2, with D tentatively TRBD1 (6 bases). V gave up 5 bases and J gave up 8 bases, with 12 bases separating them. Germline V CDR1 and CDR2: MNHEY, SVGAGI. This CDR3 has 12 amino acids. The CDR3 nucleotides are TGTGCCAGCAGTCTCGGGGGGGGCGGCTACACCTTC. Its protein product is CASSLGGGGYTF.

The chain combines TRBV29-1 with TRBJ1-2, with 7 bases identical to TRBD1. Germline CDR1 and CDR2: SQVTM and ANQGSEA. The CDR3 consists of 14 residues. Unmatched junction bases numbered 10, after V lost 4 bases and J lost 5 bases. The CDR3 loop reads CSVGLGQPHYGYTF. CDR3 coding DNA: TGCAGCGTTGGGCTGGGACAGCCTCATTATGGCTACACCTTC.

The CDR3 sequence is CASSVNLQGSNQPQHF. Here the CDR3 DNA reads TGTGCCAGCAGCGTCAACCTACAGGGTAGCAATCAGCCCCAGCATTTT. This sequence joins TRBV5-6 and TRBJ1-5, with D possibly TRBD1 on 6 matching bases. The CDR3 runs 16 residues. Germline CDR1 SGHDT, CDR2 YYEEEE. Trimming removed 4 bases from V and 0 bases from J, with 14 bases in between.

As for this clone: The sample contains more than one DNA sequence encoding this CDR3. This chain uses TRBV4-3 with TRBJ2-7; 7 bases are a match to TRBD2. Germline V CDR1 and CDR2: LGHNA, YSLEER. V lost 0 bases, J lost 0 bases, and 2 bases stayed unmatched. The CDR3 is 15 amino acids. The CDR3 here is CASSQEGGSSYEQYF. Here the CDR3 DNA reads TGCGCCAGCAGCCAAGAGGGGGGGTCCTCCTACGAGCAGTACTTC.

Of note for this clone: Additional DNA sequences in this sample encode the identical CDR3. The chain links TRBV18 to TRBJ2-7; TRBD1 agrees at 11 bases. CDR1 and CDR2 from the germline V gene are KGHSH and LQKENI. The CDR3 runs to 14 residues. Unmatched junction bases numbered 0, after V lost 2 bases and J lost 3 bases. CDR3 sequence: CASSPGTGGYEQYF. CDR3 nucleotide sequence: TGTGCCAGCTCACCAGGGACAGGGGGCTACGAGCAGTACTTC. Full variable domain (missing parts from reference TRBV18 and TRBJ2-7): NAGVMQNPRHLVRRRGQEARLRCSPMKGHSHVYWYRQLPEEGLKFMVYLQKENIIDESGMPKERFSAEFPKEGPSILRIQQVVRGDSAAYFCASSPGTGGYEQYFGPGTRLTVT.

This chain joins TRBV13 and TRBJ2-7, with 8 bases aligning to TRBD1. The V gene end was trimmed by 3 bases and the J gene end by 2 bases; junction bases not matched to a gene: 3. CDR1 PRHDT and CDR2 FYEKMQ come from the germline V gene (reference sequence). There are 14 residues in the CDR3. The CDR3 bases are TGTGCCAGCAGCTTGGGACAGGCTACCTACGAGCAGTACTTC. It encodes CASSLGQATYEQYF.

This chain links TRBV9 with TRBJ2-7; D is possibly TRBD1 (6 bases). This CDR3 is built from 14 residues. V shed 2 bases and J shed 3 bases, with 12 bases lying between them. Germline V lookup: CDR1 SGDLS, CDR2 YYNGEE. CDR3 loop: CASSVTTGGYEQYF. The CDR3 DNA is TGTGCCAGCAGCGTCACGACAGGCGGCTACGAGCAGTACTTC. Full variable domain (missing parts from reference TRBV9 and TRBJ2-7): DSGVTQTPKHLITATGQRVTLRCSPRSGDLSVYWYQQSLDQGLQFLIQYYNGEERAKGNILERFSAQQFPDLHSELNLSSLELGDSALYFCASSVTTGGYEQYFGPGTRLTVT.

J is TRBJ2-5 and V is TRBV7-3; the D gene is possibly TRBD2 (5 bases). The length of the CDR3 is 13 residues. With 2 bases removed from V and 2 bases from J, the gap between germline ends came to 6 bases. Germline loops: CDR1 SGHTA, CDR2 FQGTGA. The CDR3, as DNA: TGTGCCAGCAGCTTAGGGAGACAAGAGACCCAGTACTTC. Amino acid sequence: CASSLGRQETQYF.

The chain uses TRBV4-3 and TRBJ1-2, with a weak D call TRBD1 (5 bases). The length of the CDR3 is 13 residues. From germline, CDR1 is LGHNA and CDR2 YSLEER. V was shortened by 5 bases and J by 6 bases, with 13 bases between the two germline ends. The CDR3 loop is CASSKGEIDGYTF. The CDR3 region has the DNA TGCGCCAGCAGCAAAGGGGAGATCGATGGCTACACCTTC.

This clone has just one count. CDR3 region: CASGKQGAAYEQYF. The DNA of the CDR3 is TGTGCCAGCGGAAAACAGGGGGCGGCCTACGAGCAGTACTTC. J is TRBJ2-7 and V is TRBV6-6; the match to TRBD1 covers 9 bases. The CDR3 is 14 residues long. CDR1 is MNHNY, CDR2 SVGAGI, per germline (reference sequence). V shed 8 bases and J 2 bases; nucleotides not matched to a gene: 7.

This clone occurred once. V is TRBV3-1 (or the pseudogene TRBV3-2) and J is TRBJ1-4, with no clear D. V gave up 0 bases and J gave up 13 bases, with 15 bases separating them. Per germline, CDR1 LGHDT and CDR2 YNNKEL (reference sequence). The CDR3 covers 14 residues. In DNA, the CDR3 is TGTGCCAGCAGCCAAGATATGAGTGAGCGACCACTGTTTTTT. Translating gives CASSQDMSERPLFF.